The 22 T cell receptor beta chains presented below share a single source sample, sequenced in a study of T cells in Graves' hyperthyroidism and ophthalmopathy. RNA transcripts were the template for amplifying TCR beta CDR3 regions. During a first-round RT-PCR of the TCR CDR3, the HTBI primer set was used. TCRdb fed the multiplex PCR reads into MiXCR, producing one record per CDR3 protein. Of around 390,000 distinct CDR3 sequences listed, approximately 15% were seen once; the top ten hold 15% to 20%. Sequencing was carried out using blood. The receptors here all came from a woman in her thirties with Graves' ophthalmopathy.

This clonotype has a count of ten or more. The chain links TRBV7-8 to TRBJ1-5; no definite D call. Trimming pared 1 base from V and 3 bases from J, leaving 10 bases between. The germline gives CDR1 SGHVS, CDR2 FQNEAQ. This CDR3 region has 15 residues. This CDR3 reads CASSLDSHNNQPQHF. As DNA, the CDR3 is TGTGCCAGCAGCTTAGATAGCCACAACAATCAGCCCCAGCATTTT.

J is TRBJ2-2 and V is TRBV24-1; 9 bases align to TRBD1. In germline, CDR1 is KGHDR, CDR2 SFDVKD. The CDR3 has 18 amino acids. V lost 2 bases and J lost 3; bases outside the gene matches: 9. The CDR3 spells CATSDSPGQGAYTGELFF. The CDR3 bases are TGTGCCACCAGTGATTCGCCGGGACAGGGCGCGTACACCGGGGAGCTGTTTTTT.

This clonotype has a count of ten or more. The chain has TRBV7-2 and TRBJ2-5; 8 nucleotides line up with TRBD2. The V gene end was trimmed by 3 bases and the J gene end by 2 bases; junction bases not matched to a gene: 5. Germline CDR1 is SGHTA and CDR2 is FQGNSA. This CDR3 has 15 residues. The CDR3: CASSFIGGAQETQYF. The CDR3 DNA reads TGTGCCAGCAGCTTTATCGGGGGGGCGCAAGAGACCCAGTACTTC. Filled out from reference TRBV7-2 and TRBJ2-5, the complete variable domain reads GAGVSQSPSNKVTEKGKDVELRCDPISGHTALYWYRQSLGQGLEFLIYFQGNSAPDKSGLPSDRFSAERTGGSVSTLTIQRTQQEDSAVYLCASSFIGGAQETQYFGPGTRLLVL.

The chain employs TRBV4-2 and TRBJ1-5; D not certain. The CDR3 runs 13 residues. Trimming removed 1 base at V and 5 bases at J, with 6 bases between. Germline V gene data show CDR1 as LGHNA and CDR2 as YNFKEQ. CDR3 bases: TGTGCCAGCAGCCAAGTAATCCATCAGCCCCAGCATTTT. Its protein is CASSQVIHQPQHF.

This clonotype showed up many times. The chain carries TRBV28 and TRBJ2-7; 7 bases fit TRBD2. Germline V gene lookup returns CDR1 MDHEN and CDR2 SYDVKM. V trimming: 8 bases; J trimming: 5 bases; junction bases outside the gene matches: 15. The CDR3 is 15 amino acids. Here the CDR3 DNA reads TGTGCCAGCGGCATCAGCGGGGCAGGGTCCCACGAGCAGTACTTC. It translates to CASGISGAGSHEQYF.

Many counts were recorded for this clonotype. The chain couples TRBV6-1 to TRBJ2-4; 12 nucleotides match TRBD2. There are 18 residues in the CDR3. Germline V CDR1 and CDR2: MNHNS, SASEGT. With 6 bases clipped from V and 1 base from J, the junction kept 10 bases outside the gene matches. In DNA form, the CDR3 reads TGTGCCAGCAGGTTGGGCCTAGCGGGGGGGCGCGCCAAAAACATTCAGTACTTC. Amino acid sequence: CASRLGLAGGRAKNIQYF.

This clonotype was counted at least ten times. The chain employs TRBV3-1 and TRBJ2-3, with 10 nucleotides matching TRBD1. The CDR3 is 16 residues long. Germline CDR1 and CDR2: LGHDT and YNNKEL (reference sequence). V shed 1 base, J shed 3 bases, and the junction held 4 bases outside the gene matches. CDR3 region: CASSQVGDRGTDTQYF. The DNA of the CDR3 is TGTGCCAGCAGCCAAGTAGGGGACAGGGGAACAGATACGCAGTATTTT.

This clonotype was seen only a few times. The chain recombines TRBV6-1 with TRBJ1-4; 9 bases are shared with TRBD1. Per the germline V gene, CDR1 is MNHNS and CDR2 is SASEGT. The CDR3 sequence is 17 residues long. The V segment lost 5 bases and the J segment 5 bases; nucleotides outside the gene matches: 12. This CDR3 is CASSSTADRGGNEKLFF. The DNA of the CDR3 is TGTGCCAGCAGTTCAACGGCCGACAGGGGGGGAAATGAAAAACTGTTTTTT.

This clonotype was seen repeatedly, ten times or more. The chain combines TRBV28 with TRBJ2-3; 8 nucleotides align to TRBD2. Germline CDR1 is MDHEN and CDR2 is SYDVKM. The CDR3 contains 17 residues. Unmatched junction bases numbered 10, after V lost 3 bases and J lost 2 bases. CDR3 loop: CASSLYAAGAFTDTQYF. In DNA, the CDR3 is TGTGCCAGCAGTTTGTATGCAGCGGGGGCATTCACAGATACGCAGTATTTT. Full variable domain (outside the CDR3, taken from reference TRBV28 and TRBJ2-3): DVKVTQSSRYLVKRTGEKVFLECVQDMDHENMFWYRQDPGLGLRLIYFSYDVKMKEKGDIPEGYSVSREKKERFSLILESASTNQTSMYLCASSLYAAGAFTDTQYFGPGTRLTVL.

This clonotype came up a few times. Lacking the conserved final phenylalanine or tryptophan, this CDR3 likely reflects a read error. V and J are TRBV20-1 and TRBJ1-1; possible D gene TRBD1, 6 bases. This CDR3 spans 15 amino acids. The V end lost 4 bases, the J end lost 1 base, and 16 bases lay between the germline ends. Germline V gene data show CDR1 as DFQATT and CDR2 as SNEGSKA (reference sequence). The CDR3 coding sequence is TGCAGTGCTAAGGGGGAAGGGGAGAGGAACACTGAAGCTTTCTCT. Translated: CSAKGEGERNTEAFS.

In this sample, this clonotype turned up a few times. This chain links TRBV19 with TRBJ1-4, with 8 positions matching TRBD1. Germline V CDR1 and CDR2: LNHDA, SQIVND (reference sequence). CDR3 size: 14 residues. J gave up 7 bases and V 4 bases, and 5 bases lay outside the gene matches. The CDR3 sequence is CASSTGTGLEKLFF. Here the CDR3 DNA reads TGTGCCAGTAGTACCGGGACAGGACTTGAAAAACTGTTTTTT.

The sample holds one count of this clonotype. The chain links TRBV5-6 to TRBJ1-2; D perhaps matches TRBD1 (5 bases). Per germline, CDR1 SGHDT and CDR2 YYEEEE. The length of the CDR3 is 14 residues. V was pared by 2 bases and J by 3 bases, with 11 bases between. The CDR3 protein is CASSFRQLYYGYTF. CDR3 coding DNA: TGTGCCAGCAGCTTCAGACAGCTCTACTATGGCTACACCTTC.

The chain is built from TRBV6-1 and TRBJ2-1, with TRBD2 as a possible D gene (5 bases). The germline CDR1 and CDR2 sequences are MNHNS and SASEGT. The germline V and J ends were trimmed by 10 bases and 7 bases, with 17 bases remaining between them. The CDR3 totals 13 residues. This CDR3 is CATSPPPGNEQFF. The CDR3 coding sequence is TGTGCCACCTCCCCACCGCCGGGGAATGAGCAGTTCTTC.

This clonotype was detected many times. The chain's CDR3 is CASSLGGDRDYQPQHF. CDR3 bases: TGTGCCAGCAGCTTAGGAGGGGACAGAGATTATCAGCCCCAGCATTTT. The chain couples TRBV13 to TRBJ1-5; 7 bases fit TRBD1. This CDR3 has 16 amino acids. V was clipped by 0 bases and J by 5 bases; unmatched bases: 7. Germline loops: CDR1 PRHDT, CDR2 FYEKMQ (reference sequence).

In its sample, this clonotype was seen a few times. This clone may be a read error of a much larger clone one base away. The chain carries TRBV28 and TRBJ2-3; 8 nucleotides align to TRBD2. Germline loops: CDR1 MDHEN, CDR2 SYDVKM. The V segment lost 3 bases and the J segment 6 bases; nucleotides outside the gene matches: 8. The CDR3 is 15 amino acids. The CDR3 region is CASSFSGGLEDTQYF. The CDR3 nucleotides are TGTGCCAGCAGTTTCAGCGGGGGCCTGGAGGATACGCAGTATTTT.

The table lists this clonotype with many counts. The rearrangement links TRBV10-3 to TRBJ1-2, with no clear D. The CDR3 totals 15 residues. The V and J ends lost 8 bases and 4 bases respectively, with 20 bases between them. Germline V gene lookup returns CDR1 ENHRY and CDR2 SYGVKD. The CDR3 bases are TGTGCCATCGTCCAGGAGGCAGGAGCCCTCTATGGCTACACCTTC. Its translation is CAIVQEAGALYGYTF.

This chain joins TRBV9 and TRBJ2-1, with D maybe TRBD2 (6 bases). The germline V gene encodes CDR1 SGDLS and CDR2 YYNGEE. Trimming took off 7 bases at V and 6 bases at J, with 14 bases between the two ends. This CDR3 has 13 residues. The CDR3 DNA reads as TGTGCCAGCGGAGGGGCAGGGCCCAATGAGCAGTTCTTC. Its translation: CASGGAGPNEQFF.

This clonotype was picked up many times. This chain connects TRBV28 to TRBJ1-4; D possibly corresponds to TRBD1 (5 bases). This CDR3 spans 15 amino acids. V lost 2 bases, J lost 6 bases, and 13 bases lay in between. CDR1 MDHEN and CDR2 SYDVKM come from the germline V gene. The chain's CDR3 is CASSLEGLRDEKLFF. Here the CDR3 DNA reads TGTGCCAGCAGTTTAGAGGGCCTCAGGGATGAAAAACTGTTTTTT.

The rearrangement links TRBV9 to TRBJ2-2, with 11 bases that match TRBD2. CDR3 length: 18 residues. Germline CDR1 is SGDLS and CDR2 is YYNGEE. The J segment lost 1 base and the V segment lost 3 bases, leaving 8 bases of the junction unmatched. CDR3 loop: CASSGWGLAELNTGELFF. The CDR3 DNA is TGTGCCAGCAGCGGGTGGGGACTAGCGGAGCTGAACACCGGGGAGCTGTTTTTT. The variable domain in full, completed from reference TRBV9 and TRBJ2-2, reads DSGVTQTPKHLITATGQRVTLRCSPRSGDLSVYWYQQSLDQGLQFLIQYYNGEERAKGNILERFSAQQFPDLHSELNLSSLELGDSALYFCASSGWGLAELNTGELFFGEGSRLTVL.

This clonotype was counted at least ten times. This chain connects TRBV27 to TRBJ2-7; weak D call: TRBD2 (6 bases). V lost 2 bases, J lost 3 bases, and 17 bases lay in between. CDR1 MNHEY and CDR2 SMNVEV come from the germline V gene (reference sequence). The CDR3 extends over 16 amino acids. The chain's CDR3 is CASSLMGTQRNYEQYF. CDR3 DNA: TGTGCCAGCAGTTTAATGGGGACTCAAAGGAACTACGAGCAGTACTTC.

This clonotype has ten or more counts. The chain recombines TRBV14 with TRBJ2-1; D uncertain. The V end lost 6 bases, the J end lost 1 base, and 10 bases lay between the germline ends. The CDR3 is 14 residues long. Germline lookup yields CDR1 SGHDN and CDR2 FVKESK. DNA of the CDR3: TGTGCCAGCAGTCCTTTTGGTTCCTACAATGAGCAGTTCTTC. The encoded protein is CASSPFGSYNEQFF.

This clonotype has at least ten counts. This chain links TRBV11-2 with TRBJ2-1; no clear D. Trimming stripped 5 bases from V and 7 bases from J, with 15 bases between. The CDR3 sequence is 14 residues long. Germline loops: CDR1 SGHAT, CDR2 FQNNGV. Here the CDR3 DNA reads TGTGCCAGCAGCGCTTTATTGACCGGGAATGAGCAGTTCTTC. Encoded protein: CASSALLTGNEQFF. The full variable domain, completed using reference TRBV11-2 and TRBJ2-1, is EAGVAQSPRYKIIEKRQSVAFWCNPISGHATLYWYQQILGQGPKLLIQFQNNGVVDDSQLPKDRFSAERLKGVDSTLKIQPAKLEDSAVYLCASSALLTGNEQFFGPGTRLTVL.